The clone carrying this T cell receptor beta chain was seen only a few times. The ends were cut back, 4 bases at V and 6 bases at J, with 10 bases in the middle. CDR3 length equals 14 residues. The germline V gene encodes CDR1 MNHEY and CDR2 SVGAGI. Authors of the study amplified TCR beta CDR3 regions from RNA transcripts. An initial round of RT-PCR targeting the TCR CDR3 relied on the HTBI primer set. TCRdb used MiXCR to reprocess the multiplex PCR reads, holding one entry per CDR3 protein. The sample includes fewer than 550,000 distinct CDR3 sequences, roughly 14% seen only once; the top ten take less than 15%. These data belong to a study of T cells in Graves' hyperthyroidism and ophthalmopathy.

The receptor's source is a woman under 30 with Graves' hyperthyroidism. The chain carries TRBV6-5 and TRBJ1-6; D gene uncertain. The source material was blood. CDR3 DNA: TGTGCCAGCAGTTTAGAAGGGTTTAATTCACCCCTCCACTTT. Its protein product is CASSLEGFNSPLHF.